This T cell receptor beta chain was sequenced during a study of blood T cell repertoires in COVID-19. Study overall: Whether acute or convalescent, the COVID-19 samples came from the United States, Italy and Spain.

Repertoires were generated with immunoSEQ multiplex PCR, while TCRdb's copy carries only in-frame clones and drops some. The data contain 250,000 to 300,000 clones, approximately 91% of them singletons. Only one count was recorded for this clone. The CDR3 runs 15 residues. In germline, CDR1 is SGHNT, CDR2 YYREEE (reference sequence). Trimming removed 0 bases from V and 1 base from J, with 10 bases in between. The specimen was PBMCs or T cells enriched from blood (not recorded which). The clonotype originates from a human donor in a cohort exposed to, infected with or recovered from COVID-19 (not recorded which). The donor label of this sample is uncertain. V is TRBV5-4 and J is TRBJ1-1; the D is unclear. The CDR3 reads CASSLAPNRNTEAFF. The CDR3 nucleotides are TGTGCCAGCAGCTTGGCTCCTAATCGGAACACTGAAGCTTTCTTT.